Listed below are T cell receptor beta chains from one sample, sequenced in a study of early T cells in non-severe SARS-CoV-2 infection. One entry per CDR3 protein results from TCRdb running MiXCR on the 5' RACE reads. Among 70,000 to 95,000 distinct CDR3 sequences listed, roughly 14% were seen once. Specimen: whole blood. The source of these receptors is an adult who was a healthcare worker with PCR-confirmed SARS-CoV-2 infection or an uninfected control (not recorded which). The CDR3 runs from the conserved cysteine through the conserved F or W.

V	length	J	CDR3
TRBV27	14	TRBJ2-2	CASSLSAELGELFF
TRBV4-2	17	TRBJ2-3	CASSQDPRGGGTDTQYF
TRBV27	15	TRBJ1-5	CASSPGTGVSQPQHF
TRBV3-1	16	TRBJ1-2	CASSHLQGRANYGYTF
TRBV29-1	13	TRBJ1-2	CSVVTRGAYGYTF
TRBV5-1	15	TRBJ1-2	CASSLLTGIHTGYTF
TRBV29-1	12	TRBJ1-2	CSVIGLSYGYTF
TRBV2	16	TRBJ1-1	CASTLHPGQEATEAFF
TRBV5-1	15	TRBJ1-1	CASSLDHQGNTEAFF
TRBV18	19	TRBJ1-1	CASSPSTGFLAERNTEAFF
TRBV15	15	TRBJ2-5	CATSRDFQRGETQYF
TRBV5-1	16	TRBJ1-6	CASSLEGSSYNSPLHF
TRBV7-9	13	TRBJ2-3	CASQAGRTDTQYF
TRBV29-1	14	TRBJ2-3	CSSGPGGREDTQYF
TRBV7-3	13	TRBJ2-2	CASSFLGAGELFF
TRBV12-3/TRBV12-4	14	TRBJ1-2	CASKTYVPVGGYTF
TRBV27	16	TRBJ2-2	CATSHDGIPNTGELFF
TRBV6-5	14	TRBJ1-1	CASRGTGVNTEAFF
TRBV29-1	10	TRBJ1-4	CSAGEKKLFF
TRBV20-1	15	TRBJ1-5	CSASKRQGSNQPQHF
TRBV6-5	16	TRBJ2-5	CASSSGTGGSMETRYF
TRBV2	15	TRBJ2-2	CASSENGADTGELFF
TRBV6-2/TRBV6-3	17	TRBJ2-3	CASSYTVGQGGTDTQYF
TRBV6-2/TRBV6-3	14	TRBJ1-1	CASRDTRLNTEAFF
TRBV11-2	16	TRBJ2-2	CASSDGGTRKSGELFF
TRBV30	15	TRBJ1-2	CAWTTTGQGFSGYTF
TRBV5-5	14	TRBJ1-2	CASSFWGENYGYTF
TRBV5-4	15	TRBJ2-3	CASSLGFGPTDTQYF
TRBV12-3/TRBV12-4	13	TRBJ1-2	CASSFASNYGYTF
TRBV19	17	TRBJ2-1	CASSIVGLAGGPGEQFF
TRBV12-3/TRBV12-4	14	TRBJ2-5	CASSASDLRETQYF
TRBV10-2	14	TRBJ2-4	CASSDGGGRNIQYF
TRBV6-5	16	TRBJ2-1	CASSYSLGASSYTPVF
TRBV19	15	TRBJ1-2	CASSMEISLTNGYTF
TRBV5-6	13	TRBJ1-5	CASSFREYQPQHF
TRBV29-1	13	TRBJ2-5	CSVRGGPEETQYF
TRBV7-9	15	TRBJ2-5	CASSPKTLDKETQYF
TRBV5-1	15	TRBJ1-5	CASSLAGTFNQPQHF
TRBV3-1	15	TRBJ2-3	CASSQPGQITDTQYF
TRBV27	14	TRBJ1-5	CASSLQGRNQPQHF
TRBV15	13	TRBJ2-1	CATSSDNMYEQFF
TRBV5-1	14	TRBJ2-5	CASSLTGRGETQYF
TRBV3-1	15	TRBJ1-5	CASSQLGTPNQPQHF
TRBV11-2	15	TRBJ2-5	CASSRPGLQQETQYF
TRBV11-2	17	TRBJ2-2	CASRDVKGQGNTGELFF
TRBV29-1	15	TRBJ2-1	CSVESGTSTYNEQFF
TRBV6-6	14	TRBJ1-1	CASSYPAGTGSPFF
TRBV21-1	17	TRBJ1-1	CASSKVLTGTPNTEAFF
TRBV9	13	TRBJ2-3	CASSPTWGDTQYF
TRBV6-6	16	TRBJ2-3	CASSKNRGGVADTQYF
TRBV3-1	16	TRBJ2-2	CASSPPWGAGTGELFF
TRBV20-1	16	TRBJ2-3	CSARDLLLASTDTQYF
TRBV5-1	16	TRBJ1-2	CASSLVLGNANYGYTF